This T cell receptor (beta chain) comes out of a study of neurological immune-mediated disorders. At the level of the study: In a group of about 35 multiple sclerosis patients, roughly 31 had the relapsing-remitting type and 3 had the secondary progressive type. General study points: Multiple sclerosis, the disease with the least TCR clonal expansion, fell below healthy controls, whereas HTLV-1-associated myelopathy showed the most.

V gave up 6 bases and J gave up 3 bases, with 17 bases separating them. This CDR3 region has 16 residues. In germline, CDR1 is MNHEY, CDR2 SVGAGI. There are many counts of this clonotype. No antigen is known for it. The making of cDNA relied on 5'RACE with 10-nucleotide random UMIs. Using its own MiXCR run on the 5' RACE reads, TCRdb lists one record per CDR3 protein. The sample contains tens of thousands of distinct CDR3 sequences, 4% to 5.5% of which appear only once. Sequencing was done on a sample of PBMCs. The TCR sequence derives from an older woman with multiple sclerosis. The gene calls are TRBV6-5 and TRBJ1-4; D is unresolved. The CDR3 region has the DNA TGTGCCAGCAGCCGGACCTACGGTTCGGCTAATGAAAAACTGTTTTTT. It is translated as CASSRTYGSANEKLFF.